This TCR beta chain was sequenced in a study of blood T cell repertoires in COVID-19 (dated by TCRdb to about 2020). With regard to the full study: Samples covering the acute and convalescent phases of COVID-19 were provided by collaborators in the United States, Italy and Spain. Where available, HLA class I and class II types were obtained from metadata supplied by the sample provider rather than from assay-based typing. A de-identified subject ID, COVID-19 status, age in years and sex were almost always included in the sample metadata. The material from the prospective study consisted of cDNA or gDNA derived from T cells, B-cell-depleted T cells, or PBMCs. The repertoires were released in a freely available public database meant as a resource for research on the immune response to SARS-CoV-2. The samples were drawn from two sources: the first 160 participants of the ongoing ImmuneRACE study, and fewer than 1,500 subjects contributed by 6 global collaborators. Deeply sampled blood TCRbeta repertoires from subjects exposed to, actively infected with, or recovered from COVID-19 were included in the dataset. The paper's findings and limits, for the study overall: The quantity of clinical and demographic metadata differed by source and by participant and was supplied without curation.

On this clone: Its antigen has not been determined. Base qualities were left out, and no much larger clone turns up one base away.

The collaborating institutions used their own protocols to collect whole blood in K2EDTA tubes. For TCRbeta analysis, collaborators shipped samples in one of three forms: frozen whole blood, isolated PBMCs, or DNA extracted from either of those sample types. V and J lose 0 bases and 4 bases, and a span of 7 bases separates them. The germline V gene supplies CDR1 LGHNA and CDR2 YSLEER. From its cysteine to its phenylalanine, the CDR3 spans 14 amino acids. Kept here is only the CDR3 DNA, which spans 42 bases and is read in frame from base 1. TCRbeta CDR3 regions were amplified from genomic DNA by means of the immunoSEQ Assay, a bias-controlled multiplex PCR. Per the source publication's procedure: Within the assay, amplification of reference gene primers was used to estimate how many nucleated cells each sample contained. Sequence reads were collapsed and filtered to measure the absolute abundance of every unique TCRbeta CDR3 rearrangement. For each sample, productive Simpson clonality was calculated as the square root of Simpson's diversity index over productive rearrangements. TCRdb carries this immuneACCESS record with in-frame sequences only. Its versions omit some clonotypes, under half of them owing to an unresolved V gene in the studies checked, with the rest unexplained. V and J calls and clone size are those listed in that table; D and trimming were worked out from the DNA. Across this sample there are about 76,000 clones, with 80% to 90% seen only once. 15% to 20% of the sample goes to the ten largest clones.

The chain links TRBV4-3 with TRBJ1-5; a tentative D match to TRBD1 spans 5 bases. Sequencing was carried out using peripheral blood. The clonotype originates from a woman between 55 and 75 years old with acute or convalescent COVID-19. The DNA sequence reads TGCGCCAGCAGCCAAGAAACAGGAAATCAGCCCCAGCATTTT. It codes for CASSQETGNQPQHF.